The rows below give T cell receptor beta chains drawn from one sample of a study of Ad26.COV2.S vaccination and SARS-CoV-2 variants. Only in-frame clones appear in the TCRdb table, and some are missing; sequencing was by immunoSEQ multiplex PCR. Of about 350,000 clones listed, 88% are singletons. The sequenced sample was peripheral blood, obtained in a trial of Ad26.COV2.S vaccine versus placebo. Source of these receptors: a person between 18 and 65 years old who received the Ad26.COV2.S COVID-19 vaccine or a placebo. The CDR3 runs from the conserved cysteine through the conserved F or W. Fields, in order: D gene, J gene, V gene, clone size, CDR3 protein, CDR3 DNA. The D gene is left open where the match is weak. Clone size is shown for a subset of rows, as once, few, many or a class of expanded clone.

TRBD1	TRBJ2-7	TRBV6-5	-	CAVQQGSYEQYF	TGTGCCGTACAACAGGGGTCCTACGAGCAGTACTTC
TRBD1	TRBJ2-7	TRBV6-5	-	CASSFDRDEQYF	TGTGCCAGCAGTTTTGACAGGGACGAGCAGTACTTC
-	TRBJ1-2	TRBV25-1	-	CASSAGVRGYTF	TGTGCCAGCAGTGCAGGGGTTCGAGGCTACACCTTC
-	TRBJ1-4	TRBV10-3	-	CAISESSKNEKLFF	TGTGCCATCAGTGAGTCGAGTAAAAATGAAAAACTGTTTTTT
-	TRBJ1-6	TRBV6-5	-	CASSWVNSPLHF	TGTGCCAGCAGTTGGGTGAATTCACCCCTCCACTTT
TRBD2	TRBJ2-2	TRBV7-8	-	CASSLGPAGITGELFF	TGTGCCAGCAGCTTAGGGCCAGCGGGGATCACCGGGGAGCTGTTTTTT
-	TRBJ2-7	TRBV5-6	once	CASKATATYEQYF	TGTGCCAGTAAAGCGACAGCGACCTACGAGCAGTACTTC
-	TRBJ1-5	TRBV7-9	few	CASSLGDQPQHF	TGTGCCAGCAGCTTAGGGGATCAGCCCCAGCATTTT
-	TRBJ2-1	TRBV7-9	-	CASSFDSEQFF	TGTGCCAGCAGCTTTGACTCTGAGCAGTTCTTC
TRBD1	TRBJ1-2	TRBV5-1	-	CASRSPGQGAHGYTF	TGCGCCAGCAGATCTCCGGGACAGGGGGCGCATGGCTACACCTTC
-	TRBJ1-1	TRBV6-5	-	CASSYSNRNTEAFF	TGTGCCAGCAGTTACTCGAACAGGAACACTGAAGCTTTCTTT
-	TRBJ1-3	TRBV29-1	-	CSVTGSQSSGNTIYF	TGCAGCGTGACAGGCTCTCAGAGCTCTGGAAACACCATATATTTT
-	TRBJ2-2	TRBV7-2	-	CASSLNKGILTGELFF	TGTGCCAGCAGCTTAAATAAGGGGATATTGACCGGGGAGCTGTTTTTT
-	TRBJ2-5	TRBV27	once	CASSIGGPRETQYF	TGTGCCAGCAGTATAGGGGGGCCCCGAGAGACCCAGTACTTC
-	TRBJ1-1	TRBV7-3	-	CASSPGGRGTEAFF	TGTGCCAGCAGCCCTGGCGGGAGAGGGACTGAAGCTTTCTTT
TRBD1	TRBJ1-2	TRBV19	-	CASSRLSDRGWYGYTF	TGTGCCAGTAGTCGACTTTCGGACAGGGGGTGGTATGGCTACACCTTC
-	TRBJ2-3	TRBV7-2	-	CASRTARARTDTQYF	TGTGCCAGCAGAACTGCTCGAGCCAGGACAGATACGCAGTATTTT
TRBD1	TRBJ1-5	TRBV6-2/TRBV6-3	-	CASSTDRVNQPQHF	TGTGCCAGCAGTACGGACAGGGTGAATCAGCCCCAGCATTTT
-	TRBJ2-1	TRBV15	-	CATSRDLPGGMGEQFF	TGTGCCACCAGCAGAGATCTCCCAGGAGGTATGGGTGAGCAGTTCTTC
-	TRBJ1-2	TRBV11-1	-	CASSSDTRYGYTF	TGTGCCAGCAGTTCTGACACACGCTATGGCTACACCTTC
-	TRBJ2-5	TRBV7-3	-	CASSLNHPETQYF	TGTGCCAGCAGCTTAAATCACCCAGAGACCCAGTACTTC
TRBD1	TRBJ1-3	TRBV11-2	-	CASSLPDRAGNTIYF	TGTGCCAGCAGCTTACCCGACAGGGCGGGAAACACCATATATTTT
-	TRBJ2-2	TRBV7-9	-	CASSLAGTDTGELFF	TGTGCCAGCAGCTTAGCGGGGACCGACACCGGGGAGCTGTTTTTT
-	TRBJ2-7	TRBV7-7	-	CASSCLTVTHTYEQYF	TGTGCTAGCAGCTGCCTGACAGTGACGCATACCTACGAGCAGTACTTC
-	TRBJ2-1	TRBV30	-	CATSSYNEQFF	TGTGCCACAAGCTCCTACAATGAGCAGTTCTTC
-	TRBJ2-1	TRBV12-3/TRBV12-4	-	CASSLNNYNEQFF	TGTGCCAGCAGTTTAAATAACTACAATGAGCAGTTCTTC
-	TRBJ1-1	TRBV11-3	-	CASSARSGTGSEAFF	TGTGCCAGCAGCGCGCGCTCAGGGACTGGCTCTGAAGCTTTCTTT